The rows below give T cell receptor beta chains drawn from one sample of a study of T cell responses to AZD1222 COVID-19 vaccine. Here immunoSEQ multiplex PCR was the method, and the copy in TCRdb shows in-frame clones only, minus some. The sample has some 200,000 clones, approximately 95% seen once. The sample in question was peripheral blood, obtained on day 0 of AZD1222 vaccination. The receptors were sampled from an adult in good health. The CDR3 runs from the conserved cysteine through the conserved F or W. The D gene is left open where the match is weak. Size tells how often a clone was seen (once, few, many) or the class of an expanded clone, and some rows leave it out.

V gene	J gene	clone size	D gene	CDR3 DNA	CDR3 protein
TRBV7-9	TRBJ1-1	NA	NA	TGTGCCAGCAGCCCGTGGCGGAGGGGGGGGAACACTGAAGCTTTCTTT	CASSPWRRGGNTEAFF
TRBV12-3/TRBV12-4	TRBJ2-2	NA	NA	TGTGCCAGCAGGAGCGGATACACCGGGGAGCTGTTTTTT	CASRSGYTGELFF
TRBV7-2	TRBJ2-7	NA	TRBD1	TGTGCCAGCATGGGAGACAGGGGATCCTACGAGCAGTACTTC	CASMGDRGSYEQYF
TRBV5-5	TRBJ2-1	NA	TRBD1	TGTGCCAGCAGCTTGGTTGGACAGGGGATTGTTGAGCAGTTCTTC	CASSLVGQGIVEQFF
TRBV5-1	TRBJ2-7	NA	NA	TGCGCCAGCAGCTTCAGGGAGGACAGGCCGTACGAGCAGTACTTC	CASSFREDRPYEQYF
TRBV27	TRBJ1-4	NA	NA	TGTGCCAGCAGCCGTTCTGGGGGGCGTGTAACTAATGAAAAACTGTTTTTT	CASSRSGGRVTNEKLFF
TRBV7-9	TRBJ1-1	NA	NA	TGTGCCAGCAGCTCTTCGTGGGAGGGGAACACTGAAGCTTTCTTT	CASSSSWEGNTEAFF
TRBV6-1	TRBJ2-6	NA	NA	TGTGCCAGCAGTGAAAGTCGTACAGAGAGATTTTCTGGGGCCAACGTCCTGACTTTC	CASSESRTERFSGANVLTF
TRBV5-1	TRBJ1-3	NA	NA	TGCGCCAGCAGCCGCACTGCAGGCTCTGGAAACACCATATATTTT	CASSRTAGSGNTIYF
TRBV5-4	TRBJ1-2	NA	NA	TGTGCCAGCAGACCCAATTTAAACTATGGCTACACCTTC	CASRPNLNYGYTF
TRBV10-1	TRBJ1-3	NA	NA	TGCGCCAGCCAAGACTCTGGAAACACCATATATTTT	CASQDSGNTIYF
TRBV11-2	TRBJ2-7	NA	NA	TGTGCCAGCAGCTTGGAAGGGACTCTCTCTGGCGAGCAGTACTTC	CASSLEGTLSGEQYF
TRBV2	TRBJ1-2	NA	NA	TGTGCCAGCAGGCCAGAGAAGAGCAGTTTACATGGCTACACCTTC	CASRPEKSSLHGYTF
TRBV30	TRBJ1-1	NA	NA	TGTGCCTGGGCCTCCGGACAGCAGAACACTGAAGCTTTCTTT	CAWASGQQNTEAFF
TRBV5-4	TRBJ1-4	NA	NA	TGTGCCAGCAGCTTGGAGGCAGGAGCCCGAGTGGAGAAGGAAAAACTGTTTTTT	CASSLEAGARVEKEKLFF
TRBV27	TRBJ1-2	NA	TRBD1	TGTGCCAGCAGCACGCGAGGGGGCGTGGTTGGCTACACCTTC	CASSTRGGVVGYTF
TRBV21-1	TRBJ1-6	NA	NA	TGTGCCAGCAGCAAAATCGTCCGCACGAATTCACCCCTCCACTTT	CASSKIVRTNSPLHF
TRBV6-5	TRBJ2-7	NA	TRBD2	TGTGCCAGCGACCTATACGGGAGGGCCAACGAGCAGTACTTC	CASDLYGRANEQYF
TRBV2	TRBJ1-5	NA	NA	TGTGCCAGCAGTGAAGCCATAGGGCTAGGGAGCAATCAGCCCCAGCATTTT	CASSEAIGLGSNQPQHF
TRBV5-4	TRBJ1-2	NA	NA	TGTGCCAGCAGCTTGGGGAACAAAGCTAACTATGGCTACACCTTC	CASSLGNKANYGYTF
TRBV9	TRBJ1-4	NA	TRBD1	TGTGCCAGCAGCGCGGGGACAGAAACTAATGAAAAACTGTTTTTT	CASSAGTETNEKLFF
TRBV25-1	TRBJ2-1	once	TRBD1	TGTGCCAGCAGTGAACCTGGACAGGCTTTCTACAATGAGCAGTTCTTC	CASSEPGQAFYNEQFF
TRBV12-3/TRBV12-4	TRBJ1-5	NA	NA	TGTGCCAGCAGACTCGCCGGTCAGCCCCAGCATTTT	CASRLAGQPQHF
TRBV19	TRBJ1-3	NA	TRBD1	TGTGCCAGTAGCTCGGGACAGGGTACCAGATATGGAAACACCATATATTTT	CASSSGQGTRYGNTIYF
TRBV7-9	TRBJ1-2	NA	NA	TGTGCCAGCAGCCCGGGACTGAGGACTAACTATGGCTACACCTTC	CASSPGLRTNYGYTF
TRBV2	TRBJ1-1	NA	NA	TGTGCCAGCAGCGCCGGACAGAACACTGAAGCTTTCTTT	CASSAGQNTEAFF
TRBV24-1	TRBJ1-2	NA	NA	TGTGCCACCAGTGATTCGGGGTATGGCTACACCTTC	CATSDSGYGYTF
TRBV5-8	TRBJ2-7	NA	NA	TGTGCCAGCAGCCGGCTAGCCTCGGAGTCCTACGAGCAGTACTTC	CASSRLASESYEQYF
TRBV6-5	TRBJ1-3	NA	TRBD1	TGTGCCAGCTATCAGGGGGCCTCTGGAAACACCATATATTTT	CASYQGASGNTIYF
TRBV7-9	TRBJ1-1	NA	NA	TGTGCCAGCAGCATAACAGGGATGAACACTGAAGCTTTCTTT	CASSITGMNTEAFF
TRBV10-3	TRBJ2-5	NA	TRBD2	TGTGCCATCAACCCTAGCGGGGGGGCGGAGGAGACCCAGTACTTC	CAINPSGGAEETQYF
TRBV5-4	TRBJ1-1	NA	NA	TGTGCCAGCAGCCCAAACTTTTTCTTGGGGGGGAACACTGAAGCTTTCTTT	CASSPNFFLGGNTEAFF
TRBV5-4	TRBJ1-1	once	TRBD1	TGTGCCAGCAGCAACACAGGGGATAGCACTGAAGCTTTCTTT	CASSNTGDSTEAFF
TRBV6-2/TRBV6-3	TRBJ1-1	NA	NA	TGTGCCAGCAGTCAGGAGAGCCTCTGGAACACTGAAGCTTTCTTT	CASSQESLWNTEAFF
TRBV29-1	TRBJ2-7	NA	TRBD1	TGCAGCGTTGTCCTGGGACAGGGAGTCTACGAGCAGTACTTC	CSVVLGQGVYEQYF
TRBV9	TRBJ1-2	NA	NA	TGTGCCAGCAGCCCTTTCTCAACCTCGGGCTACACCTTC	CASSPFSTSGYTF
TRBV7-8	TRBJ2-1	NA	NA	TGTGCCAGCAGCTTGGGCCACGTCAATGAGCAGTTCTTC	CASSLGHVNEQFF
TRBV5-1	TRBJ1-4	few	NA	TGCGCCAGCAGCCGGACAGCTGGAGGTGGTAATGAAAAACTGTTTTTT	CASSRTAGGGNEKLFF
TRBV7-9	TRBJ2-7	once	NA	TGTGCCAGCAGCGTCTCCTACGAGCAGTACTTC	CASSVSYEQYF
TRBV7-9	TRBJ2-5	NA	NA	TGTGCCAGCAGCTTAAGGATAGGGGAGACCCAGTACTTC	CASSLRIGETQYF
TRBV27	TRBJ2-2	once	TRBD1	TGTGCCAGCAGTGCCTTACAGGGGTTAGGCGGGGAGCTGTTTTTT	CASSALQGLGGELFF
TRBV5-1	TRBJ1-1	NA	TRBD1	TGCGCCAGCAGCTTTAGTCTCGACAGGGCCAACACTGAAGCTTTCTTT	CASSFSLDRANTEAFF
TRBV18	TRBJ1-5	NA	NA	TGTGCCAGCTCACCTACTGCGGACAGATGGACCGGAGTCCAGCCCCAGCATTTT	CASSPTADRWTGVQPQHF
TRBV29-1	TRBJ1-1	NA	TRBD1	TGCAGCGTTCCGGCAGGGGGGCTGAACACTGAAGCTTTCTTT	CSVPAGGLNTEAFF
TRBV28	TRBJ1-2	NA	TRBD1	TGTGCCAGCAGACAGGGGGGCGCAGGCCCTGGCTACACCTTC	CASRQGGAGPGYTF
TRBV15	TRBJ1-2	NA	NA	TGTGCCACCAGCAGACGCTATCCCTCCAATACAGGACACTATGGCTACACCTTC	CATSRRYPSNTGHYGYTF
TRBV6-5	TRBJ1-1	NA	NA	TGTGCCAGCATTCGACAGGTACAAGCTTTCTTT	CASIRQVQAFF
TRBV7-8	TRBJ1-1	NA	NA	TGTGCCAGCAGCTTACCCGGTCGGGGCGTAGTCACGGGGGCCACTGAAGCTTTCTTT	CASSLPGRGVVTGATEAFF
TRBV2	TRBJ1-5	once	NA	TGTGCCAGCTCCAGGGAATTAGGCAATCAGCCCCAGCATTTT	CASSRELGNQPQHF
TRBV11-2	TRBJ1-6	NA	NA	TGTGCCAGCAGCCGACGAAAGGCCTATAATTCACCCCTCCACTTT	CASSRRKAYNSPLHF
TRBV5-1	TRBJ2-3	NA	NA	TGCGCCAGCAGCTTGGCCGGCACAGATACGCAGTATTTT	CASSLAGTDTQYF
TRBV6-5	TRBJ1-2	NA	NA	TGTGCCAGCAGCGGGGGCCACTACACCTTC	CASSGGHYTF